A selection of T cell receptor beta chains follows, all from one sample in a study of identical twins. TCRdb re-called the 5' RACE reads through MiXCR, storing one row per CDR3 protein. This table has a few hundred thousand distinct CDR3 sequences, 15% to 20% appearing once. Sample: naive T cells sorted from blood. These receptors originate from a man aged 45-65 years in good health. Each CDR3 is given without its conserved first and last residue. Fields, in order: J gene, V gene, CDR3 protein.

J: TRBJ2-1
V: TRBV24-1
CDR3: ATSEGYEQF

J: TRBJ2-6
V: TRBV27
CDR3: ASSSSHRGRSGANVLT

J: TRBJ1-5
V: TRBV18
CDR3: ASSPAGTVNQPQH

J: TRBJ1-4
V: TRBV12-3/TRBV12-4
CDR3: ASSPRTGSEKLF

J: TRBJ1-3
V: TRBV7-9
CDR3: ASSLVRNGNTIY

J: TRBJ1-2
V: TRBV7-2
CDR3: ASSLGTYNYGYT

J: TRBJ2-3
V: TRBV12-3/TRBV12-4
CDR3: ASSPGRGLGVDTQY

J: TRBJ2-1
V: TRBV7-2
CDR3: ASSVTGASLTYNEQF

J: TRBJ1-2
V: TRBV19
CDR3: ASSMVSLNYGYT

J: TRBJ2-7
V: TRBV12-3/TRBV12-4
CDR3: ASSLARQGYEQY

J: TRBJ2-7
V: TRBV6-2/TRBV6-3
CDR3: ASSHRKYRDRDYEQY

J: TRBJ1-2
V: TRBV7-9
CDR3: ASTAALGREGSYGYT

J: TRBJ2-1
V: TRBV5-6
CDR3: ASSRGDRENEQF

J: TRBJ2-7
V: TRBV6-2/TRBV6-3
CDR3: ASSYGDGSYEQY

J: TRBJ2-5
V: TRBV7-2
CDR3: ASSVVLGGGETQY

J: TRBJ2-7
V: TRBV29-1
CDR3: SVAFSGVLNEQY

J: TRBJ2-4
V: TRBV7-2
CDR3: ASSLAPYASNIQY

J: TRBJ2-6
V: TRBV5-1
CDR3: ASSFSPGLGANVLT

J: TRBJ2-2
V: TRBV20-1
CDR3: SATGGTGELF

J: TRBJ1-5
V: TRBV12-3/TRBV12-4
CDR3: ASSSGKGQPQH

J: TRBJ2-1
V: TRBV10-3
CDR3: AISELDRANNEQF

J: TRBJ2-3
V: TRBV7-6
CDR3: ASSFGQGSSTDTQY

J: TRBJ2-4
V: TRBV5-1
CDR3: ASSPGQGQNIQY

J: TRBJ2-3
V: TRBV13
CDR3: ASSLIPGQGSDTQY

J: TRBJ2-3
V: TRBV7-2
CDR3: ASSRRADTQY

J: TRBJ2-7
V: TRBV20-1
CDR3: SARRGDSPFYEQY

J: TRBJ2-7
V: TRBV20-1
CDR3: SARDPSVSSYEQY

J: TRBJ1-1
V: TRBV5-1
CDR3: ASATGGGVTEAF

J: TRBJ1-2
V: TRBV18
CDR3: ASSPGTGTNNYGYT

J: TRBJ2-7
V: TRBV29-1
CDR3: SATGGGLEQY

J: TRBJ1-2
V: TRBV7-9
CDR3: ASSTSVVAYGYT

J: TRBJ2-7
V: TRBV30
CDR3: AWSVGAYEQY

J: TRBJ2-3
V: TRBV29-1
CDR3: SVEDFREGADTQY

J: TRBJ2-1
V: TRBV20-1
CDR3: SARENGLEQF

J: TRBJ2-5
V: TRBV29-1
CDR3: SVSSLGAQETQY

J: TRBJ2-7
V: TRBV5-5
CDR3: ASSADNYEQY

J: TRBJ1-4
V: TRBV9
CDR3: ASSVSVHYNEKLF

J: TRBJ2-7
V: TRBV7-2
CDR3: ASSLVFASGVSKQY

J: TRBJ1-1
V: TRBV27
CDR3: ASSLSFGVIEAF

J: TRBJ2-2
V: TRBV12-3/TRBV12-4
CDR3: ASSDRGPGELF

J: TRBJ2-1
V: TRBV5-6
CDR3: ASSLDGFLAVEQF

J: TRBJ2-7
V: TRBV6-5
CDR3: ASSYRQASYEQY

J: TRBJ2-3
V: TRBV11-2
CDR3: ASSSGLAGGADTQY

J: TRBJ2-7
V: TRBV7-2
CDR3: ASSLTEISYEQY

J: TRBJ1-1
V: TRBV24-1
CDR3: ATSDALDRAF

J: TRBJ2-7
V: TRBV28
CDR3: ASRPSTYEQY

J: TRBJ2-1
V: TRBV5-1
CDR3: ASSLEPGTGFNEQF

J: TRBJ2-1
V: TRBV27
CDR3: ASSLTATSLNNEQF

J: TRBJ2-2
V: TRBV6-1
CDR3: ASCRGDRVITGELF

J: TRBJ2-3
V: TRBV29-1
CDR3: SVGIGTGPTDTQY

J: TRBJ2-1
V: TRBV9
CDR3: ASSVQTSVNEQF

J: TRBJ2-1
V: TRBV4-2
CDR3: ASSQDRLVYNEQF

J: TRBJ2-1
V: TRBV12-3/TRBV12-4
CDR3: ASTLIDHYNEQF

J: TRBJ2-2
V: TRBV10-3
CDR3: AISKETGRTGELF